This paragraph reports one T cell receptor beta chain. The junction had 8 bases not matched to a gene; V was cut back by 3 bases and J by 6 bases. Germline V gives CDR1 SGHNT, CDR2 YENEEA. This CDR3 is 15 amino acids long. This entry belongs to a study of cytomegalovirus exposure and HLA in healthy donors. Both 60 Vbeta primers and 13 Jbeta primers went into the PCR. The table came from immunoSEQ multiplex PCR; TCRdb's copy has only in-frame clones and leaves some out. The data show 100,000 to 150,000 clones, 82% seen once. The chain combines TRBV11-3 with TRBJ2-1, with 7 nucleotides matching TRBD1. Sequencing used PBMCs. This receptor was taken from a boy aged 2 to 9 in good health and CMV-seronegative. The CDR3 spells CASSFDRAVTNEQFF. The CDR3 DNA is TGTGCCAGCAGCTTTGACAGGGCAGTCACCAATGAGCAGTTCTTC.